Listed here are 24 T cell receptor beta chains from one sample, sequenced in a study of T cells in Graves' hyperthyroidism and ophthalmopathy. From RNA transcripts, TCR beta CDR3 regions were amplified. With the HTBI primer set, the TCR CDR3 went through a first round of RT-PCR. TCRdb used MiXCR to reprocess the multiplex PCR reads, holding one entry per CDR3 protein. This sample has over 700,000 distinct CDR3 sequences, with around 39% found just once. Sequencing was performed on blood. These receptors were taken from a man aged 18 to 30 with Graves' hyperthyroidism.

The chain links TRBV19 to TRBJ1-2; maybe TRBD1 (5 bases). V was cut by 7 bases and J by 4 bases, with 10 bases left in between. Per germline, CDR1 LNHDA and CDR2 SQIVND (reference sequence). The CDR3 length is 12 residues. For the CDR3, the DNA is TGTGCCAGTAAGGAGGGACGCTATGGCTACACCTTC. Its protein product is CASKEGRYGYTF.

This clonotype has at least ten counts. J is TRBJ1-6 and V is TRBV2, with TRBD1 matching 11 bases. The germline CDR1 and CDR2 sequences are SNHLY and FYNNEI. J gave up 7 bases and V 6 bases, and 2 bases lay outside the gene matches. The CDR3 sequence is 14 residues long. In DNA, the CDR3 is TGTGCCAGCAGCGGACAGGGGGCGAATTCACCCCTCCACTTT. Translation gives CASSGQGANSPLHF.

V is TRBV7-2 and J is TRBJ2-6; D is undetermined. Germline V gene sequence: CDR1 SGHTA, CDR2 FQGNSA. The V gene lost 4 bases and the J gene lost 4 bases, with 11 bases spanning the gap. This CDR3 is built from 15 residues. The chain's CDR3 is CASSSVAEGANVLTF. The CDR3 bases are TGTGCCAGCAGCTCAGTCGCGGAAGGGGCCAACGTCCTGACTTTC.

The CDR3: CATSEKDGKYTDTQYF. The CDR3 bases are TGTGCCACCAGTGAGAAAGACGGAAAGTACACAGATACGCAGTATTTT. The gene calls are TRBV24-1 and TRBJ2-3; the D is unclear. V gave up 4 bases and J gave up 2 bases, with 15 bases separating them. This CDR3 is 16 amino acids long. The germline CDR1 and CDR2 sequences are KGHDR and SFDVKD.

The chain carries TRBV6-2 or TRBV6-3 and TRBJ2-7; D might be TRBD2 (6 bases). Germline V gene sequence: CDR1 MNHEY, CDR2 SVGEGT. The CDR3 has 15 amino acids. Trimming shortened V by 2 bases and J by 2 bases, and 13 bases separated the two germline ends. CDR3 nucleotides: TGTGCCAGCAGTTACCTCGGGGGAACGGCCTACGAGCAGTACTTC. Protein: CASSYLGGTAYEQYF.

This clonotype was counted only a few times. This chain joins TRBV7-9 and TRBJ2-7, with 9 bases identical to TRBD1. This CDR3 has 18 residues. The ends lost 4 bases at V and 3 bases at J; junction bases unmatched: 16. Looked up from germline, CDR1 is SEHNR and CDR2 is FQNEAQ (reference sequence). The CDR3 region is CASSSTGGILGQGYEQYF. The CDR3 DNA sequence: TGTGCCAGCAGCTCTACCGGTGGGATTTTGGGACAGGGCTACGAGCAGTACTTC.

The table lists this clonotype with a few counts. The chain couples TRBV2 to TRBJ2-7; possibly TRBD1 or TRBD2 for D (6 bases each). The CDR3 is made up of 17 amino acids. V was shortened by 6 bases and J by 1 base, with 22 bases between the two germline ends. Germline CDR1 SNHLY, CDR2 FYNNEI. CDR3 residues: CASRRNPGASKSYEQYF. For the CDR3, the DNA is TGTGCCAGCAGGAGGAACCCGGGGGCGTCGAAGTCCTACGAGCAGTACTTC.

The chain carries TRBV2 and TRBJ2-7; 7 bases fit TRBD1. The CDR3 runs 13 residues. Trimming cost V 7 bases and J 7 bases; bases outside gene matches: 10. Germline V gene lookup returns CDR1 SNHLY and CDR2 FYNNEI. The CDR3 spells CASKTGTSGEQYF. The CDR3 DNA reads TGTGCCAGCAAGACAGGGACCTCGGGAGAGCAGTACTTC.

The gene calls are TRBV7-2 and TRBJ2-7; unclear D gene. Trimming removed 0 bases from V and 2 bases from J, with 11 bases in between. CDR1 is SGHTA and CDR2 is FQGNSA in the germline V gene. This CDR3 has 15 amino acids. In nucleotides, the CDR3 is TGTGCCAGCAGCTTAGCAGTTTCGCATACCTACGAGCAGTACTTC. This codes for CASSLAVSHTYEQYF.

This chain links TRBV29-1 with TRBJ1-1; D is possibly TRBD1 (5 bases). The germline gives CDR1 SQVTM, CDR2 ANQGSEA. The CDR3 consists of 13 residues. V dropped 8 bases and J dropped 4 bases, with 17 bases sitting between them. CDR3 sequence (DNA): TGCAGCCCAGAGGCAGGGCCTGGCACTGAAGCTTTCTTT. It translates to CSPEAGPGTEAFF.

CDR3 DNA sequence: TGTGCCAGCAGTGAAGGTCTGGGAGGGAGTTCCCAGCATTTT. Translated, it gives CASSEGLGGSSQHF. This rearrangement joins TRBV2 to TRBJ1-5; D gene unclear. The CDR3 runs 14 residues. Trimming removed 1 base from V and 11 bases from J, with 15 bases in between. Germline-derived CDR1 and CDR2 are SNHLY and FYNNEI.

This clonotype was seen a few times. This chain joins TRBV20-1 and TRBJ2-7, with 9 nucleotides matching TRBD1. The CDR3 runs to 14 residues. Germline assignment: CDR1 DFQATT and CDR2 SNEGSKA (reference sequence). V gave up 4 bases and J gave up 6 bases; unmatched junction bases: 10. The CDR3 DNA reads TGCAGTGCTAACTCGGGGACAGGGCAGCGCGAGCAGTACTTC. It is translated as CSANSGTGQREQYF.

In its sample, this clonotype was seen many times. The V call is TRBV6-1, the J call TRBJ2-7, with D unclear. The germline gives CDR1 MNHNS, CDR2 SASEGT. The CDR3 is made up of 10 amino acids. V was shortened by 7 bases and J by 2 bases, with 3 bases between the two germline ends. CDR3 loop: CASNAYEQYF. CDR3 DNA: TGTGCCAGCAATGCCTACGAGCAGTACTTC.

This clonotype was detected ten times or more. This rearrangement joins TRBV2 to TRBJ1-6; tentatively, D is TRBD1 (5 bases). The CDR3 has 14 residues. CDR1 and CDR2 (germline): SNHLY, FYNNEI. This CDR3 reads CAPADSPYNSPLHF. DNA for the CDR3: TGTGCGCCCGCCGACAGCCCCTATAATTCACCCCTCCACTTT.

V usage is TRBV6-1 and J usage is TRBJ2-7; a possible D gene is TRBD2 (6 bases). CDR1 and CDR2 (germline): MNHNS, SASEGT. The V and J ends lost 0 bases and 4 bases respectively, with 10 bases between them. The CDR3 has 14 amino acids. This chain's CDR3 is CASSEAGGTYEQYF. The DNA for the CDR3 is TGTGCCAGCAGTGAAGCGGGGGGAACGTACGAGCAGTACTTC.

The CDR3 loop reads CSAPRTGNTGELFF. The CDR3 region has the DNA TGCAGTGCTCCCCGGACAGGGAACACCGGGGAGCTGTTTTTT. The gene calls are TRBV20-1 and TRBJ2-2, with 7 positions matching TRBD1. V shed 5 bases, J shed 1 base, and the junction held 4 bases outside the gene matches. This CDR3 comprises 14 residues. CDR1 is DFQATT and CDR2 is SNEGSKA in the germline V gene (reference sequence).

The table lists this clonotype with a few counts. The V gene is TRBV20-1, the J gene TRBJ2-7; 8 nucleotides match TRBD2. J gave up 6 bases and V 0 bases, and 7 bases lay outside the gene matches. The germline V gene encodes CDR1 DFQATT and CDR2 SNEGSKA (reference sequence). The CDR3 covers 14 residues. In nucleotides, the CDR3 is TGCAGTGCTAGAGATGGAGCGGGAGTTTTCGAGCAGTACTTC. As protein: CSARDGAGVFEQYF.

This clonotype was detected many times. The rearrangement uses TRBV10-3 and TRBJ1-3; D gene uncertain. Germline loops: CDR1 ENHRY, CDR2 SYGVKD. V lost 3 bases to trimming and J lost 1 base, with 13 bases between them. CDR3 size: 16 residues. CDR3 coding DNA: TGTGCCATCAGTGACCCAACCTGGTCTTCTGGAAACACCATATATTTT. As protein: CAISDPTWSSGNTIYF.

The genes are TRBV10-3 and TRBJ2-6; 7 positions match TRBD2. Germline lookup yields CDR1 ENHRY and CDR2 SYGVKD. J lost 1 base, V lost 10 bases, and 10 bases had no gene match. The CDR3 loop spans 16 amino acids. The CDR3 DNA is TGTGCCACCGGAGGGGCGGGACTATCTGGGGCCAACGTCCTGACTTTC. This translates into CATGGAGLSGANVLTF.

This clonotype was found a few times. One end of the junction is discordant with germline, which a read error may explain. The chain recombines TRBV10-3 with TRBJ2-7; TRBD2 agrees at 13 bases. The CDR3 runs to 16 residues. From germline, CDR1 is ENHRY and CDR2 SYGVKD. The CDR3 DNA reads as TGTGCCAGCAGTTACGAACTAGCGGGAGGGTCCTACGAGCAGTACTTC. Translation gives CASSYELAGGSYEQYF.

The CDR3 nucleotides are TGTGCCAGCAGAAGAGCGGGGACCCAGTACTTC. Its protein product is CASRRAGTQYF. V and J are TRBV7-9 and TRBJ2-5, with a possible D match to TRBD2 (6 bases). The ends were cut back, 6 bases at V and 7 bases at J, with 9 bases in the middle. This CDR3 has 11 amino acids. From germline, CDR1 is SEHNR and CDR2 FQNEAQ (reference sequence).

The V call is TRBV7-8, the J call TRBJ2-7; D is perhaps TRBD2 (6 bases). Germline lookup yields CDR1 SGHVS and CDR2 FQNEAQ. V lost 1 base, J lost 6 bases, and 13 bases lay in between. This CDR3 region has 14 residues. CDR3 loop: CASSLGAPGVEQYF. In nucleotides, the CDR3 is TGTGCCAGCAGCTTAGGAGCCCCGGGAGTCGAGCAGTACTTC.

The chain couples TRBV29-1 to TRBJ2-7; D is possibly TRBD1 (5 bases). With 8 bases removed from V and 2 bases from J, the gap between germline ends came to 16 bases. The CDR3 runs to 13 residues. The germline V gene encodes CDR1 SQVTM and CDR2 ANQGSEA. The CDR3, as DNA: TGCAGCTTGGAGCTAGGGGCCACCTACGAGCAGTACTTC. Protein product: CSLELGATYEQYF.

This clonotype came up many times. CDR3 residues: CAISEQGDTEAFF. The CDR3 nucleotides read TGTGCCATCAGTGAGCAGGGGGACACTGAAGCTTTCTTT. The chain joins TRBV10-3 to TRBJ1-1, with TRBD1 matching 7 bases. Germline assignment: CDR1 ENHRY and CDR2 SYGVKD. J lost 3 bases, V lost 2 bases, and 0 bases had no gene match. There are 13 residues in the CDR3.